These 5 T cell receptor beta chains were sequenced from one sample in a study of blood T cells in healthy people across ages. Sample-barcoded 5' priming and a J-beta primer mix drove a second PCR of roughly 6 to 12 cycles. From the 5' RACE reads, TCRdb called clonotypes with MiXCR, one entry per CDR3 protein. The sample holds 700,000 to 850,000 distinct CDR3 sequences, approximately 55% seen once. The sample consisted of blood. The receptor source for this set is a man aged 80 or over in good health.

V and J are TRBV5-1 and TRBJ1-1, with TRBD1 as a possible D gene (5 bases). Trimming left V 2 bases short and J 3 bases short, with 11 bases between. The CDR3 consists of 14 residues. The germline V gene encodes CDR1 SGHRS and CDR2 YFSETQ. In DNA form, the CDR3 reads TGCGCCAGCAGCTTTGGCAGGGAGGACACTGAAGCTTTCTTT. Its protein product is CASSFGREDTEAFF.

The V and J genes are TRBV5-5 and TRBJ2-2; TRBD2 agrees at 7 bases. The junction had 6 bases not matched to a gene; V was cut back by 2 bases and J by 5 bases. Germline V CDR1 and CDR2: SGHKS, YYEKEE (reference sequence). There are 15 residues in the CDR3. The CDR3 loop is CASSFLAEGTGELFF. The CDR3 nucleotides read TGTGCCAGCAGCTTTCTAGCGGAGGGAACCGGGGAGCTGTTTTTT.

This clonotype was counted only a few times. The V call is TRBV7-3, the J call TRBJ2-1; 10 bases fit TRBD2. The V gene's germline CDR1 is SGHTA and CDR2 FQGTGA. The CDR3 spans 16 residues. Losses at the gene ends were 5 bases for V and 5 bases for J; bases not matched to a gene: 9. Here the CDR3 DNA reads TGTGCCAGCAGCCCCCGAGGGACTAGCGACCACAATGAGCAGTTCTTC. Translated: CASSPRGTSDHNEQFF.

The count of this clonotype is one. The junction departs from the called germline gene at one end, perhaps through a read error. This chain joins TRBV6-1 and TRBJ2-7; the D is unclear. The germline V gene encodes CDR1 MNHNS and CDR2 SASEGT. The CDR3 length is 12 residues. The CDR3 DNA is TGTGCCAGCAGTGACCCTTCCTACGGGCAGTACTTC. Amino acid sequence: CASSDPSYGQYF.

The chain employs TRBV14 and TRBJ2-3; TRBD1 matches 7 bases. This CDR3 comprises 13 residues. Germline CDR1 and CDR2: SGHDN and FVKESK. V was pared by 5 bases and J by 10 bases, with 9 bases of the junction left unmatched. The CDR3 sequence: CASSAHQGVAQYF. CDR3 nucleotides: TGTGCCAGCAGCGCCCATCAGGGGGTAGCGCAGTATTTT.